Listed here is a single T cell receptor beta chain. For the second PCR, which ran for about 6 to 11 cycles, a sample-barcoded 5' primer and a J-beta primer mix were used. Each sample yielded at least 3 million CDR3-containing paired-end reads. In TCRdb, the 5' RACE reads were re-called with MiXCR into one record per CDR3 protein. Of about 590,000 distinct CDR3 sequences in the sample, about 30% were seen once. The data derive from a study of blood T cells in healthy people across ages. Turning to the study itself: The template switching approach captured approximately one barcoded beta molecule for every two T cells.

The authors drew around 11 milliliters of peripheral blood from each donor. At least 6.5 million PBMCs were isolated per sample. Trimming at V came to 8 bases and at J to 6 bases, leaving 10 bases not matched to a gene. The CDR3 is 14 residues long. The germline gives CDR1 SQVTM, CDR2 ANQGSEA. The material sequenced was blood. The origin of this receptor is a woman older than 75 in good health. The chain uses TRBV29-1 and TRBJ1-1; TRBD1 matches 12 bases. For the CDR3, the DNA is TGCAGCACGAATAGGGGACAGGGGGCTCCTGAAGCTTTCTTT. Encoded protein: CSTNRGQGAPEAFF.